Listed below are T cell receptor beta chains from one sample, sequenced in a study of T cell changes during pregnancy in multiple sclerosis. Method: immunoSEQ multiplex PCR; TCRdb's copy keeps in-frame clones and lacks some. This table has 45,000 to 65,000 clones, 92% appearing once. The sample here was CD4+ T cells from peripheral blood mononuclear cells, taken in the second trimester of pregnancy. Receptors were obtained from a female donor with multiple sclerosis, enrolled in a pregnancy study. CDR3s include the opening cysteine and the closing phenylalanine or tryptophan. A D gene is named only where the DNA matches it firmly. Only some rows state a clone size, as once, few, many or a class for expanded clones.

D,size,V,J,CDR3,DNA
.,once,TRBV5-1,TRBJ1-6,CASSSDSVGNSPLHF,TGCGCCAGCAGCTCTGACAGCGTCGGAAACTCACCCCTCCACTTT
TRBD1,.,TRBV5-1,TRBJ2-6,CASSLGDRGYSGANVLTF,TGCGCCAGCAGCTTGGGGGACAGGGGATACTCTGGGGCCAACGTCCTGACTTTC
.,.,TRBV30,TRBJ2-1,CAWEFSYNEQFF,TGTGCCTGGGAATTTAGCTACAATGAGCAGTTCTTC
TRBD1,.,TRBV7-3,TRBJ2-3,CASSFGGQADTQYF,TGTGCCAGCAGCTTTGGCGGACAGGCAGATACGCAGTATTTT
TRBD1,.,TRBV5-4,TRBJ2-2,CASSTQGKNTGELFF,TGTGCCAGCAGCACACAGGGGAAGAACACCGGGGAGCTGTTTTTT
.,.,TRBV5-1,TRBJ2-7,CASSLTGDSYEQYF,TGCGCCAGCAGCCTGACAGGAGATTCCTACGAGCAGTACTTC
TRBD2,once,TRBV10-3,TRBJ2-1,CAIGLAGGPGNEQFF,TGTGCCATAGGACTAGCGGGAGGGCCGGGTAATGAGCAGTTCTTC
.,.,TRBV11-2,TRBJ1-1,CASSLGLVNTEAFF,TGTGCCAGCAGCTTGGGGCTGGTCAACACTGAAGCTTTCTTT
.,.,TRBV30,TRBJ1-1,CAWGLRVGNTEAFF,TGTGCCTGGGGACTTAGGGTCGGGAACACTGAAGCTTTCTTT
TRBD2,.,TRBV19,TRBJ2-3,CASSILGLAVTDTQYF,TGTGCCAGTAGTATTCTGGGACTAGCGGTCACAGATACGCAGTATTTT
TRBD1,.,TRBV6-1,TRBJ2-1,CASSEGPNWDSDNEQFF,TGTGCCAGCAGTGAAGGCCCTAATTGGGACAGCGACAATGAGCAGTTCTTC
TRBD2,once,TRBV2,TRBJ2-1,CASSDGLLAGGSNEQFF,TGTGCCAGCAGTGACGGTCTGCTAGCGGGGGGCAGCAATGAGCAGTTCTTC
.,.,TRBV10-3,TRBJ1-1,CAISESSSPRTEAFF,TGTGCCATCAGTGAGTCCTCATCCCCCAGGACTGAAGCTTTCTTT
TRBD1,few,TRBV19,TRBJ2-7,CASSTGTGGEQYF,TGTGCCAGTAGTACCGGGACAGGGGGCGAGCAGTACTTC
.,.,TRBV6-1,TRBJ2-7,CASSEAVQGAYEQYF,TGTGCCAGCAGTGAAGCGGTGCAGGGTGCCTACGAGCAGTACTTC
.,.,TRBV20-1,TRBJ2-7,CSATTQYEQYF,TGCAGTGCGACGACTCAATACGAGCAGTACTTC
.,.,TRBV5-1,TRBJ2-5,CASSLTGGETQYF,TGCGCCAGCAGCTTGACCGGGGGAGAGACCCAGTACTTC
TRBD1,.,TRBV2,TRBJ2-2,CASKLNRRDRGTGELFF,TGTGCCAGCAAACTAAACCGCCGGGACAGGGGGACCGGGGAGCTGTTTTTT
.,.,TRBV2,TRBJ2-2,CASNRQVVTGELFF,TGTGCCAGCAACCGACAGGTGGTGACCGGGGAGCTGTTTTTT
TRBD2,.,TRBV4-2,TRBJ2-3,CASSQASSGGYTDTQYF,TGTGCCAGCAGCCAAGCAAGTAGCGGGGGTTACACAGATACGCAGTATTTT
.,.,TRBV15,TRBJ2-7,CATWARYEQYF,TGTGCCACCTGGGCCCGCTACGAGCAGTACTTC
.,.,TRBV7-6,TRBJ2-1,CASSLGGDEQFF,TGTGCCAGCAGCTTAGGAGGAGATGAGCAGTTCTTC